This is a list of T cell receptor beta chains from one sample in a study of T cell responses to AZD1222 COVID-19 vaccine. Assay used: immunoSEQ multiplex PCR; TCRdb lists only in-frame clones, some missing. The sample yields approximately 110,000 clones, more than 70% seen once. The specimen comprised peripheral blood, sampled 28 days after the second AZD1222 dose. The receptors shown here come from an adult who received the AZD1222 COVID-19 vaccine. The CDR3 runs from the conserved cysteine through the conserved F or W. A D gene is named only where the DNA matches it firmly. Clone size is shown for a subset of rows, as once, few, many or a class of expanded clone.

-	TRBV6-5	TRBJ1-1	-	TGTGCCAGCAGTTACTCTCCGGACGACCCGTTTGAAGCTTTCTTT	CASSYSPDDPFEAFF
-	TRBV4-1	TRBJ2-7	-	TGCGCCAGCAGCCAAGTGGATCTAAGAGGTTACGAGCAGTACTTC	CASSQVDLRGYEQYF
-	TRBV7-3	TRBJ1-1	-	TGTGCCAGCAGCACAACAGGGATGGTGGCTGAAGCTTTCTTT	CASSTTGMVAEAFF
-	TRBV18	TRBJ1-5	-	TGTGCCAGCTCACCACCGTCGGAATTGTGGGACAATCAGCCCCAGCATTTT	CASSPPSELWDNQPQHF
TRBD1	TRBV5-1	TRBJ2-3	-	TGCGCCAGCGGGGACAGGGGCACAGATACGCAGTATTTT	CASGDRGTDTQYF
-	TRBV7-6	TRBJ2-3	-	TGTGCCAGCAGCTTAGGCGGGGGACACACAGATACGCAGTATTTT	CASSLGGGHTDTQYF
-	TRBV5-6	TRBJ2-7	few	TGTGCCAGCAGCTGGGGAGTACACGAGCAGTACTTC	CASSWGVHEQYF
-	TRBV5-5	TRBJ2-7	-	TGTGCCAGCAGCCCCGGTTCCCCGGGTTACGAGCAGTACTTC	CASSPGSPGYEQYF
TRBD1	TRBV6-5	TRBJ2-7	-	TGTGCCAGCGGGGCAGGGGGTATGAACGAGCAGTACTTC	CASGAGGMNEQYF
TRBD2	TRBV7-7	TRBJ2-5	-	TGTGCCAGCAGCTCGTATAGCGGGAGTCAAGAGACCCAGTACTTC	CASSSYSGSQETQYF
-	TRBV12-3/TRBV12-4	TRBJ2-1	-	TGTGCCAGCAGTTTCGTGGGGTTAGGTGAGCAGTTCTTC	CASSFVGLGEQFF